The 26 T cell receptor beta chains listed next were all sequenced from one sample in a study of CD8 T cells in Susac syndrome. The authors reverse transcribed roughly 0.5 to 1 ug RNA with random hexamers. Via MiXCR, TCRdb re-called the immunoSEQ multiplex PCR reads, giving one row per CDR3 protein. The table lists 150,000 to 200,000 distinct CDR3 sequences, around 93% of them singletons. Sequenced material: CD4+ T cells from PBMCs. The source is a human donor with multiple sclerosis.

The chain recombines TRBV6-2 or TRBV6-3 with TRBJ1-5; D possibly corresponds to TRBD1 (5 bases). CDR1 and CDR2 (germline): MNHEY, SVGEGT. Trimming stripped 4 bases from V and 5 bases from J, with 12 bases between. The CDR3 has 14 amino acids. CDR3 bases: TGTGCCAGCAGTTTTTCAGGGTCTTATCAGCCCCAGCATTTT. Its protein product is CASSFSGSYQPQHF.

This clonotype showed up just a few times. The chain is built from TRBV2 and TRBJ2-1; TRBD1 or TRBD2 may be the D gene (5 bases each). CDR3 length: 12 residues. The V and J ends lost 6 bases and 6 bases respectively, with 9 bases between them. CDR1 is SNHLY and CDR2 is FYNNEI in the germline V gene. This CDR3 reads CASRSGGNEQFF. DNA for the CDR3: TGTGCCAGCAGGAGTGGGGGCAATGAGCAGTTCTTC.

The chain recombines TRBV7-6 with TRBJ1-1; TRBD1 is a possible D gene (6 bases). Trimming stripped 1 base from V and 3 bases from J, with 9 bases between. The CDR3 length is 14 residues. The germline gives CDR1 SGHVS, CDR2 FNYEAQ. Here the CDR3 reads CASSLVAGDTEAFF. Written as DNA, the CDR3 is TGTGCCAGCAGCTTAGTGGCAGGGGACACTGAAGCTTTCTTT.

This chain uses TRBV11-2 with TRBJ1-2; D unclear. The germline CDR1 and CDR2 sequences are SGHAT and FQNNGV. This CDR3 region has 14 residues. V gave up 0 bases and J gave up 3 bases, with 8 bases separating them. CDR3 in amino acids: CASSLESWDYGYTF. The CDR3 DNA reads TGTGCCAGCAGCTTAGAGAGTTGGGACTATGGCTACACCTTC.

The chain couples TRBV11-1 to TRBJ2-5, with TRBD1 as a possible D gene (5 bases). CDR3 length: 16 residues. V was clipped by 7 bases and J by 1 base, with 19 bases between them. Germline V CDR1 and CDR2: SGHAT, FQDESV (reference sequence). The CDR3 nucleotides read TGTGCCAGCACCCCTAGGGGCCCTGACAGCCAAGAGACCCAGTACTTC. Its protein product is CASTPRGPDSQETQYF.

The rearrangement uses TRBV11-2 and TRBJ2-4; D call uncertain. This CDR3 has 13 residues. Germline CDR1 and CDR2: SGHAT and FQNNGV. Trimming left V 1 base short and J 11 bases short, with 12 bases between. The chain's CDR3 is CASSLVSRNVQYF. CDR3 in DNA: TGTGCCAGCAGCTTAGTCTCCAGGAACGTTCAGTACTTC.

The chain uses TRBV7-9 and TRBJ1-2; 7 bases map to TRBD1. Germline CDR1 reads SEHNR; CDR2 reads FQNEAQ (reference sequence). Germline trimming cut 5 bases from V and 0 bases from J; bases unmatched to any gene: 9. The CDR3 consists of 16 residues. Here the CDR3 reads CASSPRTGSTNYGYTF. The CDR3 nucleotides read TGTGCCAGCAGCCCGCGGACAGGTTCAACTAACTATGGCTACACCTTC. Combining the CDR3 with reference TRBV7-9 and TRBJ1-2 gives the whole variable domain DTGVSQNPRHKITKRGQNVTFRCDPISEHNRLYWYRQTLGQGPEFLTYFQNEAQLEKSRLLSDRFSAERPKGSFSTLEIQRTEQGDSAMYLCASSPRTGSTNYGYTFGSGTRLTVV.

V is TRBV3-1 and J is TRBJ2-6; D is unresolved. Germline V gene data show CDR1 as LGHDT and CDR2 as YNNKEL (reference sequence). V was clipped by 7 bases and J by 2 bases, with 6 bases between them. The CDR3 sequence is 13 residues long. The CDR3 region is CASISTGANVLTF. The CDR3 nucleotides are TGTGCCAGCATATCCACTGGGGCCAACGTCCTGACTTTC.

In the case of this clonotype: A read error may account for a junction end that differs from germline. J is TRBJ2-3 and V is TRBV7-7, with 10 bases that match TRBD2. The CDR3 length is 13 residues. Germline CDR1 reads SSHAT; CDR2 reads FNYEAQ (reference sequence). The CDR3 is CASSPSGGSMQYF. The CDR3 nucleotides are TGTGCTAGCAGCCCTAGCGGGGGTAGTATGCAGTATTTT.

V gene TRBV29-1 combines with J gene TRBJ1-5; possibly TRBD1 for D (5 bases). From germline, CDR1 is SQVTM and CDR2 ANQGSEA. The CDR3 loop spans 13 amino acids. Trimming pared 4 bases from V and 0 bases from J, leaving 7 bases between. The CDR3 DNA reads TGCAGCGTTGGTGGGGGTAGCAATCAGCCCCAGCATTTT. Translating it yields CSVGGGSNQPQHF.

This sequence joins TRBV5-8 and TRBJ2-3; D call uncertain. Trimming cost V 0 bases and J 0 bases, with 11 bases left between them. Germline V gene data show CDR1 as SGHTS and CDR2 as YDEGEE. CDR3 size: 16 residues. The CDR3 DNA reads TGTGCCAGCAGCTTGGCGCTCGGTTCTAGCACAGATACGCAGTATTTT. This sequence encodes CASSLALGSSTDTQYF.

The chain couples TRBV12-3 or TRBV12-4 to TRBJ2-2; TRBD1 aligns across 7 bases. This CDR3 contains 15 residues. The V and J ends lost 6 bases and 2 bases, in that order; junction bases with no gene match: 6. Here the CDR3 reads CASRKYRGNTGELFF. DNA of the CDR3: TGTGCCAGCAGGAAGTACAGGGGCAACACCGGGGAGCTGTTTTTT.

This chain uses TRBV5-1 with TRBJ2-1; perhaps TRBD1 as D (5 bases). CDR1 is SGHRS, CDR2 YFSETQ, per germline. The V end lost 1 base, the J end lost 8 bases, and 13 bases lay between the germline ends. The CDR3 loop spans 14 amino acids. Here the CDR3 reads CASSLNRPIDEQFF. The CDR3 nucleotides are TGCGCCAGCAGCTTGAACAGGCCCATCGATGAGCAGTTCTTC.

The chain carries TRBV19 and TRBJ2-7; 8 nucleotides match TRBD2. The CDR3 has 14 residues. V was clipped by 7 bases and J by 4 bases; unmatched bases: 9. The V gene's germline CDR1 is LNHDA and CDR2 SQIVND (reference sequence). The chain's CDR3 is CASTSGREGYEQYF. DNA of the CDR3: TGTGCCAGTACCTCGGGACGGGAGGGATACGAGCAGTACTTC.

The chain links TRBV5-1 to TRBJ2-3, with 8 bases that match TRBD1. The CDR3 has 16 amino acids. With 2 bases clipped from V and 6 bases from J, the junction kept 11 bases outside the gene matches. From germline, CDR1 is SGHRS and CDR2 YFSETQ. DNA of the CDR3: TGCGCCAGCAGCTTAAACACGGGACAGGTGTCGGATACGCAGTATTTT. It encodes CASSLNTGQVSDTQYF. Based on the CDR3 plus reference TRBV5-1 and TRBJ2-3, the full variable domain is KAGVTQTPRYLIKTRGQQVTLSCSPISGHRSVSWYQQTPGQGLQFLFEYFSETQRNKGNFPGRFSGRQFSNSRSEMNVSTLELGDSALYLCASSLNTGQVSDTQYFGPGTRLTVL.

This rearrangement joins TRBV29-1 to TRBJ1-1, with TRBD1 as a possible D gene (6 bases). Trimming removed 6 bases at V and 3 bases at J, with 14 bases between. Per germline, CDR1 SQVTM and CDR2 ANQGSEA. CDR3 length: 13 residues. The CDR3 bases are TGCAGCGTATTGGGGTCAGGGGACACTGAAGCTTTCTTT. Encoded protein: CSVLGSGDTEAFF. Together with reference TRBV29-1 and TRBJ1-1, the CDR3 gives the full variable domain: SAVISQKPSRDICQRGTSLTIQCQVDSQVTMMFWYRQQPGQSLTLIATANQGSEATYESGFVIDKFPISRPNLTFSTLTVSNMSPEDSSIYLCSVLGSGDTEAFFGQGTRLTVV.

The chain uses TRBV20-1 and TRBJ1-2; 9 nucleotides align to TRBD1. Germline V gene data show CDR1 as DFQATT and CDR2 as SNEGSKA (reference sequence). The CDR3 consists of 15 residues. The trim removed 6 bases at V and 4 bases at J, leaving 12 bases unmatched. CDR3 sequence reads: CSARRRDRDPYGYTF. In nucleotides, the CDR3 is TGCAGTGCGAGACGCCGGGACAGGGATCCCTATGGCTACACCTTC.

The V and J genes are TRBV20-1 and TRBJ2-1; 13 bases are shared with TRBD2. J gave up 6 bases and V 7 bases, and 6 bases lay outside the gene matches. Germline V lookup: CDR1 DFQATT, CDR2 SNEGSKA (reference sequence). The CDR3 sequence is 14 residues long. This CDR3 reads CSVGLAGVGNEQFF. CDR3 DNA: TGCAGTGTCGGACTAGCGGGAGTCGGCAATGAGCAGTTCTTC.

This chain uses TRBV3-1 with TRBJ1-1; D is unresolved. The CDR3 consists of 12 residues. Germline V gene lookup returns CDR1 LGHDT and CDR2 YNNKEL (reference sequence). Trimming pared 1 base from V and 11 bases from J, leaving 11 bases between. DNA of the CDR3: TGTGCCAGCAGCCAAGGGTATCTCTCTGCTTTCTTT. Its protein product is CASSQGYLSAFF.

V usage is TRBV20-1 and J usage is TRBJ2-7; 7 nucleotides align to TRBD1. Trimming cost V 5 bases and J 1 base; bases outside gene matches: 5. Per the germline V gene, CDR1 is DFQATT and CDR2 is SNEGSKA (reference sequence). This CDR3 spans 13 amino acids. The chain's CDR3 is CSAAHRGSYEQYF. The CDR3 coding sequence is TGCAGTGCTGCACACAGGGGATCCTACGAGCAGTACTTC.

The chain couples TRBV2 to TRBJ2-5; D gene ambiguous. V was pared by 8 bases and J by 1 base, with 11 bases between. The V gene's germline CDR1 is SNHLY and CDR2 FYNNEI. CDR3 length: 13 residues. The chain's CDR3 is CASEINLQETQYF. The CDR3 DNA sequence: TGTGCCAGCGAGATTAACCTCCAAGAGACCCAGTACTTC.

The chain links TRBV6-5 to TRBJ1-1, with unresolved D. The CDR3 is made up of 15 amino acids. Per the germline V gene, CDR1 is MNHEY and CDR2 is SVGAGI. V was pared by 0 bases and J by 1 base, with 9 bases between. The CDR3 here is CASSYSGWGNTEAFF. CDR3 nucleotides: TGTGCCAGCAGTTACTCGGGGTGGGGGAACACTGAAGCTTTCTTT.

This clonotype was recorded once. This rearrangement joins TRBV4-2 to TRBJ1-5; no clear D. From germline, CDR1 is LGHNA and CDR2 YNFKEQ. CDR3 length: 13 amino acids. Trimming shortened V by 0 bases and J by 6 bases, and 6 bases separated the two germline ends. The DNA of the CDR3 is TGTGCCAGCAGCCAAGATCCCGCTCAGCCCCAGCATTTT. Amino acids: CASSQDPAQPQHF.

This clonotype was observed once. The V gene is TRBV2, the J gene TRBJ2-1; D remains unclear. The germline V gene has CDR1 SNHLY and CDR2 FYNNEI. The ends were cut back, 0 bases at V and 9 bases at J, with 3 bases in the middle. The CDR3 covers 11 residues. This CDR3 reads CASSEAGEQFF. The CDR3 nucleotides read TGTGCCAGCAGTGAAGCGGGTGAGCAGTTCTTC.

This chain joins TRBV6-2 or TRBV6-3 and TRBJ1-5; 9 bases are shared with TRBD1. Germline V CDR1 and CDR2: MNHEY, SVGEGT. The CDR3 is made up of 18 amino acids. V dropped 6 bases and J dropped 9; count of bases not matched to a gene: 21. CDR3 sequence (DNA): TGTGCCAGCAGCCCCCACGGACAGGGGACCACTTTCCGAAGGCCCCAGCATTTT. It is translated as CASSPHGQGTTFRRPQHF.

The chain has TRBV27 and TRBJ2-7; maybe TRBD1 (6 bases). This CDR3 spans 17 amino acids. Per germline, CDR1 MNHEY and CDR2 SMNVEV (reference sequence). V dropped 2 bases and J dropped 2 bases, with 19 bases sitting between them. CDR3 region: CASSLKDHRVGTYEQYF. CDR3 coding DNA: TGTGCCAGCAGTTTAAAGGACCACAGGGTGGGGACCTACGAGCAGTACTTC.